This TCR beta chain stems from a study of blood T cells in healthy people across ages. General study results and limits: Long-lived donors exceeded aged donors in naive CD4+ cells and diversity.

A J-beta primer mix and a sample-barcoded 5' primer were used in a second PCR of about 7 to 12 cycles. Carrying 12 random nucleotides, a template-switch adaptor labeled each individual cDNA molecule. TCRdb reprocessed the 5' RACE reads with MiXCR, giving one entry per CDR3 protein. The sample includes some 550,000 distinct CDR3 sequences, 40% to 55% of them seen just once. With regard to this clonotype: What it binds is not known.

The individuals who served as donors were healthy Caucasians living in Russia, aged roughly 6 to 100. Per-sample PBMC isolation yielded at least 6.5 million cells. The sample comprised blood. This receptor was taken from an elderly man in good health.

The DNA of the CDR3 is TGCAGTGCCGGACTCCGGGACAGGAGCACAGATACGCAGTATTTT. Translation gives CSAGLRDRSTDTQYF. The chain couples TRBV20-1 to TRBJ2-3; TRBD1 matches 8 bases. CDR3 length: 15 amino acids. Germline V CDR1 and CDR2: DFQATT, SNEGSKA (reference sequence). Unmatched junction bases numbered 8, after V lost 6 bases and J lost 0 bases.